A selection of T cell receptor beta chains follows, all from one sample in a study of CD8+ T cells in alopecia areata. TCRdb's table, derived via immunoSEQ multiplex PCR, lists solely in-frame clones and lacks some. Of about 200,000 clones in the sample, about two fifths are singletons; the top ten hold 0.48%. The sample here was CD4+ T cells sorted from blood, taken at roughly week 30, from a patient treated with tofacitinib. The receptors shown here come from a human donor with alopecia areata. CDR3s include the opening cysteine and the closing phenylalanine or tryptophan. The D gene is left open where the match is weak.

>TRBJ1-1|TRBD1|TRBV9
CASTKQGGTEAFF
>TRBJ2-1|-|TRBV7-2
CASSFWDEQFF
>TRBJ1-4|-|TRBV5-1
CASSLGSATNEKLFF
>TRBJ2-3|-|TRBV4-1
CASSQDQARMQYF
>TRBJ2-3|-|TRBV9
CASSASSAVTDTQYF
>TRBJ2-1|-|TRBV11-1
CASSLARGDYNEQFF
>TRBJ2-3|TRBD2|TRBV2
CASSHDLAGFTDTQYF
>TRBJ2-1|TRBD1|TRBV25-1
CASSEWGTEYNEQFF
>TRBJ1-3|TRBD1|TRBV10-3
CAARQGASGNTIYF
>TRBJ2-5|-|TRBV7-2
CASSVYQETQYF
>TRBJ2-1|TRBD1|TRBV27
CASSRQGAYNEQFF
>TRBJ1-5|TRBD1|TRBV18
CASSPWDSRNQPQHF
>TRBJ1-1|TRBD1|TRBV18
CASSPLYDRGTEAFF
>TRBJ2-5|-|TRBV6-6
CASTREFQETQYF
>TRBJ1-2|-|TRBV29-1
CSVATVQGLYGYTF
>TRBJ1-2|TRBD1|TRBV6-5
CASGGTGGGYGYTF
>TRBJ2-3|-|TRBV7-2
CASSLYSDTQYF
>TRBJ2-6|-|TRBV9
CASADRPSSGANVLTF
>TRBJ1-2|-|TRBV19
CASSLANGYTF
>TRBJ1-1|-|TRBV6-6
CASSYDGWRAFF
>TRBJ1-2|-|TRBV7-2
CASSPQRDYGYTF
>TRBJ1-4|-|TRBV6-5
CASSYRPGEKLFF
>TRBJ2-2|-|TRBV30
CAWSELNTGELFF
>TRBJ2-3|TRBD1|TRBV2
CAKQRQGWGPDTQYF
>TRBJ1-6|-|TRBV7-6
CASSLPLGPLHF
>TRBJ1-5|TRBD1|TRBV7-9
CASRGQVYSNQPQHF
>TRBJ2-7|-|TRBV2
CASSEQESYEQYF
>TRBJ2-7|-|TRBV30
CAWRSSYEQYF
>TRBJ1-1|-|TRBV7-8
CASSLIGPRGNTEAFF
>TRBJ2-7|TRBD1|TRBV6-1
CASSEDGTGADEQYF
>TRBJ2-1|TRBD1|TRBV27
CASSLGTGGYQSSYNEQFF
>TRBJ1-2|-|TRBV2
CASSFTPYGYTF
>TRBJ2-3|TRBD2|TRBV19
CASSSQRGRADTQYF
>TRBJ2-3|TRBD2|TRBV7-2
CASSLGIAGGLTQYF
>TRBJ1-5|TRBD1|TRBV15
CATGTDNQPQHF